This T cell receptor (beta chain) was recovered during a study of T cells expressing NK-cell markers. Across the whole study: There were seven HCMV-seropositive donors and one seronegative donor among the eight sequenced.

Study-wide results and limits: NKG2C+ dominant clonotypes from roughly 6 donors made up about 1.0-8% of CD8+ T cells. The leading position in the CD3+CD56-NKG2C+ fraction of several donors also went to these clonotypes.

In generating TCR beta cDNA, 5'RACE template switching with UMIs was used. TCRdb re-called the 5' RACE reads and catalogs CDR3 proteins one per entry, DNA excluded. The record lists approximately 460,000 distinct CDR3 sequences, of which the ten most abundant hold 6% to 8%. In germline, CDR1 is KGHSH, CDR2 LQKENI. The CDR3 spans 19 residues. For this clonotype: Its antigen remains unknown.

The TCR originated in a woman aged 18 to 75 in good health. V gene TRBV18 combines with J gene TRBJ2-1. The sample consisted of blood T cells: a sorted CD56 or NKG2C T cell subset, CD4+ or CD8+ T cells, or bulk PBMC T cells (not recorded which). The CDR3 reads CASSNTHGAGGRLSNEQFF.